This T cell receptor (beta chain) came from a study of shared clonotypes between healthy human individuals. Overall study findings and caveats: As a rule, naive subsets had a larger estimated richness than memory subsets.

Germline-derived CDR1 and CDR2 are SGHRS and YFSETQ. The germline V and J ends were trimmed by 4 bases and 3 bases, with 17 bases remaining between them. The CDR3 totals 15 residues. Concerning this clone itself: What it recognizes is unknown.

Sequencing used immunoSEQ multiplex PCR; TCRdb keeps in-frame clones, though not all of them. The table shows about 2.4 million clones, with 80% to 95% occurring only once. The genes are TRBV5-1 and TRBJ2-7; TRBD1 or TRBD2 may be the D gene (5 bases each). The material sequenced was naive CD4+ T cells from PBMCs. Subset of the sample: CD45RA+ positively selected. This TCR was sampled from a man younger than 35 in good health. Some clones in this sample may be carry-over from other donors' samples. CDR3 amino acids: CASSRRWGEIYEQYF. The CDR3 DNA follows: TGCGCCAGCAGCCGGAGGTGGGGCGAAATCTACGAGCAGTACTTC.